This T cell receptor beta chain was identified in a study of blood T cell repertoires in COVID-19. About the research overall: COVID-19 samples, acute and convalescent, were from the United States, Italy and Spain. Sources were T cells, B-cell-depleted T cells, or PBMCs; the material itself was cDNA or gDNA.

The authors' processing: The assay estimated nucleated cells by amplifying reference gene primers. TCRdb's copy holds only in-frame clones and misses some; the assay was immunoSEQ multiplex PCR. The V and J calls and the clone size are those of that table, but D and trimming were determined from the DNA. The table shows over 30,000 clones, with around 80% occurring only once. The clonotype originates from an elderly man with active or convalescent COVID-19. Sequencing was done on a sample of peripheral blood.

Written as DNA, the CDR3 is TGTGCCAGCAGTTACGCTTCGGGAGGCTACACCTTC. Encoded protein: CASSYASGGYTF. The V gene is TRBV6-2 or TRBV6-3, the J gene TRBJ1-2; no definite D call. Germline CDR1 is MNHEY and CDR2 is SVGEGT. V was pared by 2 bases and J by 8 bases, with 9 bases between. The CDR3 covers 12 residues.